The T cell receptor beta chain under discussion was sequenced for a study of T cell clones after liver transplantation. Background on the study: Draws occurred before transplant, before withdrawal, and after complete or failed withdrawal. Findings and caveats of the study: Post-transplant time points were not standardized, so conclusions are preliminary. Rather than being deleted, graft donor-reactive T cells may have moved into the graft. Post-transplant, graft-donor-reactive CD4 TCRbeta sequences in blood dropped significantly in 5 of 8 subjects.

Turning to this clone: Antigen unknown.

The CDR3 runs 14 residues. The V end lost 0 bases, the J end lost 7 bases, and 13 bases lay between the germline ends. Looked up from germline, CDR1 is SGHRS and CDR2 is YFSETQ. The method was immunoSEQ multiplex PCR; TCRdb's version includes in-frame clones alone and lacks a portion of them. This sample has around 43,000 clones, with 70% to 90% found just once. Sequencing was performed on CD4+ T cells from blood, taken 24 months after liver transplant. The rearrangement joins TRBV5-1 to TRBJ1-2, with D maybe TRBD1 (6 bases). The sequence derives from a human patient who received a liver transplant. Some T cells here may be from the graft donor. As DNA, the CDR3 is TGCGCCAGCAGCTTGGAATGGGGGGCCCTTGGCTACACCTTC. Encoded protein: CASSLEWGALGYTF.